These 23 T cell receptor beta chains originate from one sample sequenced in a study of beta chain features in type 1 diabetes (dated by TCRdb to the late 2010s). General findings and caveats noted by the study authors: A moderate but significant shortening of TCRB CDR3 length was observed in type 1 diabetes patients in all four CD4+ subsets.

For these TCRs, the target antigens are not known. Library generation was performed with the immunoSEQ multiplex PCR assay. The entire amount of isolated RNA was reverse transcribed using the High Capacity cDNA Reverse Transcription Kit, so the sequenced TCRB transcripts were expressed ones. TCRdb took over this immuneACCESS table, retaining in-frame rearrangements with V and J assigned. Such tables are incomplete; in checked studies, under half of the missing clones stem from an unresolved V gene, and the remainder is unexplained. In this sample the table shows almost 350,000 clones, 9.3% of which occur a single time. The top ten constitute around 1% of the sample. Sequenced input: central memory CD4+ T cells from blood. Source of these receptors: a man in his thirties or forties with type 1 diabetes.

The chain's CDR3 is CATSRNRGGDSPLHF. The CDR3 nucleotides read TGTGCCACCAGCAGGAACAGGGGAGGGGATTCACCCCTCCACTTT. This chain uses TRBV15 with TRBJ1-6; 7 nucleotides agree with TRBD1. This CDR3 spans 15 amino acids. V was pared by 3 bases and J by 8 bases, with 7 bases of the junction left unmatched. Germline loops: CDR1 LNHNV, CDR2 YYDKDF (reference sequence).

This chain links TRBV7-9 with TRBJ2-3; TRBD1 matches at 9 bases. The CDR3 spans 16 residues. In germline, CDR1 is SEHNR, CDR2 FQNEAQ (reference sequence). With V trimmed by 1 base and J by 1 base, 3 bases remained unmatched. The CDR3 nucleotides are TGTGCCAGCAGCTTAGGGACAGGGGCGGGCACAGATACGCAGTATTTT. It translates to CASSLGTGAGTDTQYF.

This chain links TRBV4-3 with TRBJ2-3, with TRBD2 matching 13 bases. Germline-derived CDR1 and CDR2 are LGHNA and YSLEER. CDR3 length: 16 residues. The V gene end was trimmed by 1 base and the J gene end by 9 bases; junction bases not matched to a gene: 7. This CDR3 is CASSQGGLAGATTQYF. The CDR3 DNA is TGCGCCAGCAGCCAAGGAGGACTAGCGGGGGCCACAACGCAGTATTTT.

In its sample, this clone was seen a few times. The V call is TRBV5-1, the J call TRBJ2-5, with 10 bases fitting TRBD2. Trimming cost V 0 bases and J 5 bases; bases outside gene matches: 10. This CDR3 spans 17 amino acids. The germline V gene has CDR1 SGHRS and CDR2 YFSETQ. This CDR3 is CASSLGSAGGLIETQYF. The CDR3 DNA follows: TGCGCCAGCAGCTTGGGATCAGCGGGGGGGCTTATCGAGACCCAGTACTTC.

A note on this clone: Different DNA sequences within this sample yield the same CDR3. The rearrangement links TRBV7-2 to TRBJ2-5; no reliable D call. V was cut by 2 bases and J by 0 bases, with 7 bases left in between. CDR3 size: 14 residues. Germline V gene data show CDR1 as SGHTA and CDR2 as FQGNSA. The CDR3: CASSLFGDQETQYF. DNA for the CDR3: TGTGCCAGCAGCTTATTTGGGGACCAAGAGACCCAGTACTTC.

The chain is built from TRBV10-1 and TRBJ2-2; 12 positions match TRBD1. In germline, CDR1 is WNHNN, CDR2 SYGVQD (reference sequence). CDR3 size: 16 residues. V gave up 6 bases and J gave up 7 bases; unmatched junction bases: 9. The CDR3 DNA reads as TGCGCCAGCAGCGCCGGGACAGGGGGCCGGGGCGGGGAGCTGTTTTTT. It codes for CASSAGTGGRGGELFF.

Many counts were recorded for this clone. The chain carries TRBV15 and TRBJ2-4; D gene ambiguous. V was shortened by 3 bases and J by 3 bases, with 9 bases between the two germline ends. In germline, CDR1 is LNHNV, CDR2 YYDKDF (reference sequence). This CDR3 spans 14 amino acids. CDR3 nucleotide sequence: TGTGCCACCAGCAGTCAGGCAGGCAAAAACATTCAGTACTTC. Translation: CATSSQAGKNIQYF.

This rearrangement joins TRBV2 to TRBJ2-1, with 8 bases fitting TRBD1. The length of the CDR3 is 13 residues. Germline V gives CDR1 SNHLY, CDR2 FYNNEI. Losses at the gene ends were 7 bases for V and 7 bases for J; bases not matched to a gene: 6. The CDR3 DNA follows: TGTGCCAGCATGGGAGGACAGGGTAATGAGCAGTTCTTC. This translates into CASMGGQGNEQFF. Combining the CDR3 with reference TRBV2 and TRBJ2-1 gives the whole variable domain EPEVTQTPSHQVTQMGQEVILRCVPISNHLYFYWYRQILGQKVEFLVSFYNNEISEKSEIFDDQFSVERPDGSNFTLKIRSTKLEDSAMYFCASMGGQGNEQFFGPGTRLTVL.

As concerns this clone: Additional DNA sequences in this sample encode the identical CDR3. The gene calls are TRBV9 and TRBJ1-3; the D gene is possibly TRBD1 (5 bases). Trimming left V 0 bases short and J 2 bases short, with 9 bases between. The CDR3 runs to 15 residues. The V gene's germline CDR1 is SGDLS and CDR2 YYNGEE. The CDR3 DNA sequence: TGTGCCAGCAGCGTAGACCGGGGACCTGGAAACACCATATATTTT. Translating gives CASSVDRGPGNTIYF.

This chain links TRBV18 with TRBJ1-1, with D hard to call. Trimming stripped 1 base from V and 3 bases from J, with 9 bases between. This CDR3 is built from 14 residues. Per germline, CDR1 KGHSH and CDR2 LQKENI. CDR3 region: CASSPQGSDTEAFF. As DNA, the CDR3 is TGTGCCAGCTCACCACAAGGGTCGGACACTGAAGCTTTCTTT.

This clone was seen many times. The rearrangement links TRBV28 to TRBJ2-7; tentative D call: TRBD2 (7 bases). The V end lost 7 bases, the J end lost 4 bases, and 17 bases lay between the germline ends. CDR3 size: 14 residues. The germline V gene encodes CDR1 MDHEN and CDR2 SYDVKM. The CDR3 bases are TGTGCCAGCACCAAATCGGGGGGCGGGTACGAGCAGTACTTC. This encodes CASTKSGGGYEQYF.

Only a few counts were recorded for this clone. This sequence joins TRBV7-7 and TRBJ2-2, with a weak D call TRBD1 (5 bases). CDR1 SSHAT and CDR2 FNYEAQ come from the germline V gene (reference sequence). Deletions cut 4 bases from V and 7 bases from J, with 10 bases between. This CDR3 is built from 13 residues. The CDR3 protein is CASSSQESGELFF. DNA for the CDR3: TGTGCCAGCAGCTCACAGGAGAGCGGGGAGCTGTTTTTT.

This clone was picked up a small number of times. CDR3 nucleotides: TGTGCCAGCAGCCAGGGGGGCGGAGGGACTGAAGCTTTCTTT. Translated: CASSQGGGGTEAFF. The V call is TRBV9, the J call TRBJ1-1, with 7 bases fitting TRBD1. Trimming at V came to 4 bases and at J to 5 bases, leaving 8 bases not matched to a gene. The length of the CDR3 is 14 residues. The V gene's germline CDR1 is SGDLS and CDR2 YYNGEE.

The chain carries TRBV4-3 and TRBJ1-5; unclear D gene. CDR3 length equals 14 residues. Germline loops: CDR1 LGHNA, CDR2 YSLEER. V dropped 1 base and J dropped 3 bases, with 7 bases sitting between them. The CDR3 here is CASSQGSVNQPQHF. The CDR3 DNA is TGCGCCAGCAGCCAAGGGTCAGTCAATCAGCCCCAGCATTTT.

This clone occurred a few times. The CDR3 bases are TGTGCCAGCAGCTCAGGACGGAGGCAGGGTGGCTACACCTTC. This codes for CASSSGRRQGGYTF. The chain uses TRBV5-6 and TRBJ1-2, with D perhaps TRBD1 (5 bases). Germline CDR1 reads SGHDT; CDR2 reads YYEEEE. The V end was cut by 3 bases, the J end by 7 bases, with 16 bases between. This CDR3 spans 14 amino acids. The full variable domain, its missing parts supplied by reference TRBV5-6 and TRBJ1-2, is DAGVTQSPTHLIKTRGQQVTLRCSPKSGHDTVSWYQQALGQGPQFIFQYYEEEERQRGNFPDRFSGHQFPNYSSELNVNALLLGDSALYLCASSSGRRQGGYTFGSGTRLTVV.

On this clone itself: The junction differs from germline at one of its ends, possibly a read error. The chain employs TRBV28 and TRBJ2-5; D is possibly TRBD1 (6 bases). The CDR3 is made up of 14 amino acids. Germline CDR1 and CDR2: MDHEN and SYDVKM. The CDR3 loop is CASSDPSRGEAQYF. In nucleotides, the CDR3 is TGTGCCAGCAGTGACCCTTCCAGGGGAGAGGCCCAGTACTTC.

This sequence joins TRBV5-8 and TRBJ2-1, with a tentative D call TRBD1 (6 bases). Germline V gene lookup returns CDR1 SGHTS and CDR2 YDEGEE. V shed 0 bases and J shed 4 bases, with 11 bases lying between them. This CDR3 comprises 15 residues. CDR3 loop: CASSLAADSYNEQFF. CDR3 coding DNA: TGTGCCAGCAGCTTGGCAGCGGACAGTTACAATGAGCAGTTCTTC.

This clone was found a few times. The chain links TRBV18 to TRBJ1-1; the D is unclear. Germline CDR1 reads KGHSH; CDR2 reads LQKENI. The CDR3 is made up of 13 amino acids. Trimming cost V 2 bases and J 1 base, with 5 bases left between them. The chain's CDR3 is CASSPVENTEAFF. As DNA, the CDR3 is TGTGCCAGCTCACCAGTGGAGAACACTGAAGCTTTCTTT. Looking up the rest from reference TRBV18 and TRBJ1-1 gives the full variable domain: NAGVMQNPRHLVRRRGQEARLRCSPMKGHSHVYWYRQLPEEGLKFMVYLQKENIIDESGMPKERFSAEFPKEGPSILRIQQVVRGDSAAYFCASSPVENTEAFFGQGTRLTVV.

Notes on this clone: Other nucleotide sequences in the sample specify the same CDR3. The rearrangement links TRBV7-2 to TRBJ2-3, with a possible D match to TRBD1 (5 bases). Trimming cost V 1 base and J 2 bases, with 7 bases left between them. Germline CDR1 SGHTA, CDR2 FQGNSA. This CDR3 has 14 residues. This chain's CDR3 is CASSLDRITDTQYF. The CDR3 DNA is TGTGCCAGCAGCTTAGACAGGATCACAGATACGCAGTATTTT.

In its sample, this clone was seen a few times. The CDR3 sequence is CSVGEGAETQYF. CDR3 nucleotide sequence: TGCAGCGTGGGGGAGGGGGCGGAGACCCAGTACTTC. The V and J genes are TRBV29-1 and TRBJ2-5; possibly TRBD1 or TRBD2 for D (7 bases each). V lost 6 bases and J 5 bases, leaving 13 bases between the germline ends. CDR1 and CDR2 from the germline V gene are SQVTM and ANQGSEA. This CDR3 is built from 12 residues.

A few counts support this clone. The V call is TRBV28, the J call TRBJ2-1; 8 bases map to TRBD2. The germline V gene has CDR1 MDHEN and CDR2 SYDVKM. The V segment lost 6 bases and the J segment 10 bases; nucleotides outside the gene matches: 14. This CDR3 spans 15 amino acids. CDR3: CASRGPRGGLWEQFF. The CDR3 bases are TGTGCCAGCAGGGGCCCCCGGGGGGGCCTCTGGGAGCAGTTCTTC.

CDR3 protein: CASRGLANEQFF. The CDR3 nucleotides read TGCGCCAGCAGGGGACTAGCAAATGAGCAGTTCTTC. This chain joins TRBV5-1 and TRBJ2-1; 9 nucleotides line up with TRBD2. V lost 5 bases to trimming and J lost 7 bases; unmatched junction nucleotides: 1. Germline lookup yields CDR1 SGHRS and CDR2 YFSETQ. This CDR3 has 12 residues. The full variable domain, rest sourced from reference TRBV5-1 and TRBJ2-1, is KAGVTQTPRYLIKTRGQQVTLSCSPISGHRSVSWYQQTPGQGLQFLFEYFSETQRNKGNFPGRFSGRQFSNSRSEMNVSTLELGDSALYLCASRGLANEQFFGPGTRLTVL.

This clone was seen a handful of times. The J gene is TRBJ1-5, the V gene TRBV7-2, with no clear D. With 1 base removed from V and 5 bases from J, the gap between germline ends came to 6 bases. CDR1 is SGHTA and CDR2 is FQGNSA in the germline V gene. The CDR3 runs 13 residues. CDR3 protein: CASSLENYQPQHF. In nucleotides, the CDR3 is TGTGCCAGCAGCTTAGAGAACTATCAGCCCCAGCATTTT. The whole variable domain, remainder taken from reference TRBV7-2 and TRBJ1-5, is GAGVSQSPSNKVTEKGKDVELRCDPISGHTALYWYRQSLGQGLEFLIYFQGNSAPDKSGLPSDRFSAERTGGSVSTLTIQRTQQEDSAVYLCASSLENYQPQHFGDGTRLSIL.